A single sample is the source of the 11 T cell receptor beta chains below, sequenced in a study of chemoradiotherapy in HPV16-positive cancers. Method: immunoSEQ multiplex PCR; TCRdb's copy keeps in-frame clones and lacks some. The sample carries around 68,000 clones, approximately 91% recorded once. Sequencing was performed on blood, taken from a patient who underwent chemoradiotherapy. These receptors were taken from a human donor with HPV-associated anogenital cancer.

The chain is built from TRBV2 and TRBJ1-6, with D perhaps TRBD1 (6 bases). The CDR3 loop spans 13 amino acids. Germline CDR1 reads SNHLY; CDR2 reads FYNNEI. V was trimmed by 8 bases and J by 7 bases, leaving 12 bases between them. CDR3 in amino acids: CASGGGPNSPLHF. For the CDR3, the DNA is TGTGCCAGCGGGGGGGGGCCGAATTCACCCCTCCACTTT.

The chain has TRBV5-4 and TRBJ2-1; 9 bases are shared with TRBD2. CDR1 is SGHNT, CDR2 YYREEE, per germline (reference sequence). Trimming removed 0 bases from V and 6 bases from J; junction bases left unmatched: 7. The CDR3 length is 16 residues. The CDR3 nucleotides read TGTGCCAGCAGCTTGGGCGGGGGGGCAACCTTCAATGAGCAGTTCTTC. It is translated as CASSLGGGATFNEQFF.

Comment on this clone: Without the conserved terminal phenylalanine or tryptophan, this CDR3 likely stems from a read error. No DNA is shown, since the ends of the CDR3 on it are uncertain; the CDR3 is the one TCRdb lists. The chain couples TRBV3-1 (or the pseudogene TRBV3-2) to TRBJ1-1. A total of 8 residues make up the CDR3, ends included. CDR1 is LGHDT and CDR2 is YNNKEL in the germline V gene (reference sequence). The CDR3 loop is CASSHEAE.

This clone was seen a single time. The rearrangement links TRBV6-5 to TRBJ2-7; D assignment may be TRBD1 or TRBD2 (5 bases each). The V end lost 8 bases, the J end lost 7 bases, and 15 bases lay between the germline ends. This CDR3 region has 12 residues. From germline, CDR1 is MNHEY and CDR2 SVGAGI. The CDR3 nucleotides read TGTGCCAGCGGCGAGGGGCTGGGAGAGCAGTACTTC. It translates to CASGEGLGEQYF.

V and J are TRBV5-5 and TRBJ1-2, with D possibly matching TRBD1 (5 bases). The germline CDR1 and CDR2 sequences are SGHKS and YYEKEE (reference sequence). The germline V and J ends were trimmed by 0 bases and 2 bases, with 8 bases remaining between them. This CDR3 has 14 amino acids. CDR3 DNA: TGTGCCAGCAGCTTGGCCGGGGGGAACTATGGCTACACCTTC. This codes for CASSLAGGNYGYTF.

CDR3: CASSMTGGGHEQYF. CDR3 DNA: TGTGCCAGTAGTATGACAGGTGGGGGGCACGAGCAGTACTTC. The V gene is TRBV19, the J gene TRBJ2-7; tentatively, D is TRBD1 or TRBD2 (6 bases each). The germline V gene encodes CDR1 LNHDA and CDR2 SQIVND (reference sequence). V lost 3 bases, J lost 5 bases, and 14 bases lay in between. The length of the CDR3 is 14 residues.

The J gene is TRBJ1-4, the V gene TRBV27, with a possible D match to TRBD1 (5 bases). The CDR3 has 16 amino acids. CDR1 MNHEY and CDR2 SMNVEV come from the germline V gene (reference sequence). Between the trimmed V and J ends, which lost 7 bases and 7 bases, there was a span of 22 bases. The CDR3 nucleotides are TGTGCCAGCAACTCCCCCCAGGGAGAGAAGCCTGAAAAACTGTTTTTT. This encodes CASNSPQGEKPEKLFF.

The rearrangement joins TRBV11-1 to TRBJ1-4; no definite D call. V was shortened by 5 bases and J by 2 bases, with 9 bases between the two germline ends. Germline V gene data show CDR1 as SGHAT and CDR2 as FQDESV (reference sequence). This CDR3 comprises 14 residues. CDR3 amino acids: CASSGGLTNEKLFF. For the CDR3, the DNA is TGTGCCAGCAGCGGCGGGCTTACTAATGAAAAACTGTTTTTT.

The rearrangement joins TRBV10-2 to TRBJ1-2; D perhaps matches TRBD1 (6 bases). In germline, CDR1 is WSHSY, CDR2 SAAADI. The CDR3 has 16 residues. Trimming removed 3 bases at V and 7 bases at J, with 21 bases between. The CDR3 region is CASSEIGTQQVFGYTF. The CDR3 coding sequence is TGCGCCAGCAGTGAAATAGGGACACAACAAGTGTTTGGCTACACCTTC.

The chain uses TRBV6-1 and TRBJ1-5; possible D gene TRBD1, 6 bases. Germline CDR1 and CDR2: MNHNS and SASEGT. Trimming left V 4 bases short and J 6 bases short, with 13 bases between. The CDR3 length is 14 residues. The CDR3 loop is CASSVGGRGQPQHF. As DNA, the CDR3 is TGTGCCAGCAGTGTGGGGGGCCGGGGTCAGCCCCAGCATTTT.

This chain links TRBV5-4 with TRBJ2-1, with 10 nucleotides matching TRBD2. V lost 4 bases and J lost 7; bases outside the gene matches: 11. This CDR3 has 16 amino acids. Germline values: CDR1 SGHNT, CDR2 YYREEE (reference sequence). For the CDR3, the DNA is TGTGCCAGCAGCATCAATATAGCGGGAGGTAGGAATGAGCAGTTCTTC. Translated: CASSINIAGGRNEQFF.